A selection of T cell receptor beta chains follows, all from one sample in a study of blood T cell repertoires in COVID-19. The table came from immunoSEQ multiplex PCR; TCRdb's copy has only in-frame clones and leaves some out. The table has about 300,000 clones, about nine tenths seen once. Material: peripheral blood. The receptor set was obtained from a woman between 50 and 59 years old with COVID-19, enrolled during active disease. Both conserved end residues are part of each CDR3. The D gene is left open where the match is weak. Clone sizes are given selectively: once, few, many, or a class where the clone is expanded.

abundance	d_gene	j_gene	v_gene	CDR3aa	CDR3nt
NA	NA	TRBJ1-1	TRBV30	CALTGVTEAFF	TGTGCCTTGACGGGAGTGACTGAAGCTTTCTTT
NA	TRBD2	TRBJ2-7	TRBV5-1	CASSLEGLAGGPNEQYF	TGCGCCAGCAGCTTGGAGGGGCTAGCGGGAGGGCCGAACGAGCAGTACTTC
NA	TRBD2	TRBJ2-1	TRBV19	CASTQRTSGYNEQFF	TGTGCCAGTACCCAACGGACTAGCGGATACAATGAGCAGTTCTTC
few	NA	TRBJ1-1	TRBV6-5	CASSYELDTEAFF	TGTGCCAGCAGTTATGAGTTGGACACTGAAGCTTTCTTT
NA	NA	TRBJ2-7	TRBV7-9	CASSLAVAGIGYEQYF	TGTGCCAGCAGCTTAGCGGTCGCAGGGATCGGTTACGAGCAGTACTTC
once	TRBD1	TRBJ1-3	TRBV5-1	CASSLTGTGGSRGNTIYF	TGCGCCAGCAGCTTGACCGGGACAGGGGGCAGCAGGGGAAACACCATATATTTT
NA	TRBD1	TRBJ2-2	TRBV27	CASSMDRVAGELFF	TGTGCCAGCAGTATGGACAGGGTGGCCGGGGAGCTGTTTTTT
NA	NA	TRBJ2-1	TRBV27	CASSFSDREQFF	TGTGCCAGCAGTTTCAGCGACAGGGAGCAGTTCTTC
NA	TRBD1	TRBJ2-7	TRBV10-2	CASSDPGQGWHEQYF	TGCGCCAGCAGTGATCCGGGACAGGGTTGGCACGAGCAGTACTTC
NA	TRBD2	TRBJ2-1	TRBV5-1	CASSLGSGGGYNEQFF	TGCGCCAGCAGCTTAGGCTCGGGAGGGGGTTACAATGAGCAGTTCTTC
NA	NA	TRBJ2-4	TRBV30	CAWGRGIAKNIQYF	TGTGCCTGGGGGCGGGGAATAGCCAAAAACATTCAGTACTTC
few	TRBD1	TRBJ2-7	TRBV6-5	CASRLDGTETYEQYF	TGTGCCAGCAGGCTGGATGGGACAGAAACATACGAGCAGTACTTC
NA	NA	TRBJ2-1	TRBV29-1	CSAPNYADEQFF	TGCAGCGCCCCCAACTATGCGGATGAGCAGTTCTTC
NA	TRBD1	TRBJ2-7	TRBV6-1	CASSEDGTGAYEQYF	TGTGCCAGCAGTGAAGATGGGACAGGGGCCTACGAGCAGTACTTC
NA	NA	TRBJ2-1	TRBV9	CASSRLRDLNEQFF	TGTGCCAGCAGCCGTCTCCGGGATTTGAATGAGCAGTTCTTC